This T cell receptor (beta chain) is from a study of blood T cell repertoires in COVID-19. Whole-study context: In each case, the material was cDNA or gDNA derived from T cells, B-cell-depleted T cells, or PBMCs.

Profiling relied on immunoSEQ multiplex PCR, and the TCRdb table lists in-frame clones only, not all of them. The sample holds approximately 460,000 clones, 80% to 90% seen once. While infection was still active, Seattle patients were enrolled and then followed longitudinally. The CDR3 length is 17 residues. Germline CDR1 SGHDT, CDR2 YYEEEE. V lost 0 bases to trimming and J lost 4 bases; unmatched junction nucleotides: 9. This TCR derives from a man between 18 and 35 years old with COVID-19, enrolled during active disease. What was sequenced was peripheral blood. The genes are TRBV5-6 and TRBJ2-5; 10 bases match TRBD2. CDR3 bases: TGTGCCAGCAGCTTGGAGCTAGCGGGAGCCAACTTAGAGACCCAGTACTTC. It encodes CASSLELAGANLETQYF.